This TCR beta chain originates from a study of T cells in Graves' hyperthyroidism and ophthalmopathy. The CDR3 runs 13 residues. Trimming cost V 7 bases and J 4 bases, with 11 bases left between them. Germline CDR1 and CDR2: MNHNS and SASEGT. Patients aged 18 to 65 had newly diagnosed hyperthyroidism lasting under 2 months. Thyroid ultrasound and orbital computed tomography, with clinical symptoms and serum thyroxine and TRAb, informed diagnoses. PBMCs were sourced from approximately 9 ml fresh peripheral blood. There are many counts of this clonotype. Antigen unknown. Whole-study findings and limits: Ophthalmopathy, as predicted by the model, came a median around 6 months after the prediction.

Regions amplified from RNA transcripts were the TCR beta CDR3 regions. The HTBI primer set was used in a first-round RT-PCR of the TCR CDR3. TCRdb called the multiplex PCR reads again in MiXCR, with one record for every CDR3 protein. The table lists about 110,000 distinct CDR3 sequences, about 15% of them singletons. The receptor comes from a woman aged 45-60 years with Graves' hyperthyroidism. The chain links TRBV6-1 to TRBJ2-1, with D perhaps assigned TRBD1 or TRBD2 (5 bases each). Sequenced sample: blood. The CDR3 DNA is TGTGCCAGCAACCGGGGCCGGTACAATGAGCAGTTCTTC. It translates to CASNRGRYNEQFF.